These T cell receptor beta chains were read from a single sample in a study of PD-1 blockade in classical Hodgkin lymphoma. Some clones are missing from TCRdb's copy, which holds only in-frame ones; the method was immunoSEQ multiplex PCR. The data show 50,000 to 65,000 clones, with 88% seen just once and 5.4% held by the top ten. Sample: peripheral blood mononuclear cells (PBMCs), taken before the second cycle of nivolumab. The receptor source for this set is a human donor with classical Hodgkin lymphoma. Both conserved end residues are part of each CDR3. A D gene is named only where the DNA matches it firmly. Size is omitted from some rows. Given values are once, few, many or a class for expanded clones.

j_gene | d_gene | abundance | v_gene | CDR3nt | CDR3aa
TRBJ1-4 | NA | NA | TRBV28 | TGTGCCAGCGACCCCGGGGCCTCAAGGAAAAAACTGTTTTTT | CASDPGASRKKLFF
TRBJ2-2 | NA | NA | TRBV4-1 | TGCGCCAGCAGCCAAGAGGGTACAGTGAACACCGGGGAGCTGTTTTTT | CASSQEGTVNTGELFF
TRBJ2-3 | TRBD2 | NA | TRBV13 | TGTGCCAGCAGCTCGCAGTCAGCGGGGAGGGAGGATACGCAGTATTTT | CASSSQSAGREDTQYF
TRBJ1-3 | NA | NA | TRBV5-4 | TGTGCCAGCAGCCCACCGGGGGGTGAATCTGGAAACACCATATATTTT | CASSPPGGESGNTIYF
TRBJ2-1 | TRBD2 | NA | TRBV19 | TGTGCCAGTAGTATCCTAACTAGCGGGGTTTACAATGAGCAGTTCTTC | CASSILTSGVYNEQFF
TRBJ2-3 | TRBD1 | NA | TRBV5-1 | TGCGCCAGCAGCAAAGGGACAGGGTTTATGACAGATACGCAGTATTTT | CASSKGTGFMTDTQYF
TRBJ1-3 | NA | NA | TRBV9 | TGTGCCAGCAGCCCAACTAGACGAGCCTCTGGAAACACCATATATTTT | CASSPTRRASGNTIYF
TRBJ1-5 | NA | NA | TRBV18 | TGTGCCAGCTCGGCAGGGCGGAGTTGGCCCCAGCATTTT | CASSAGRSWPQHF
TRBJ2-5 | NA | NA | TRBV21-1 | TGTGCCAGCAGCAATCTGGACAGGGGGGGGAGAGAGACCCAGTACTTC | CASSNLDRGGRETQYF
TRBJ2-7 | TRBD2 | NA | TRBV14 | TGTGCCAGCAGCCGTTGGACAGGACTAGCGGGGGTCGGTGAGCAGTACTTC | CASSRWTGLAGVGEQYF
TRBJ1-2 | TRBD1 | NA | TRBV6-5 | TGTGCCAGTCGATCAGGGGGCCTCTATGGCTACACCTTC | CASRSGGLYGYTF
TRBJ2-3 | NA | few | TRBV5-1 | TGCGCCAGCAGCTTGGACGGATTAACAGATACGCAGTATTTT | CASSLDGLTDTQYF
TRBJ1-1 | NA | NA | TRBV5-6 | TGTGCCAGCTGTTGGGGACTCAACACTGAAGCTTTCTTT | CASCWGLNTEAFF
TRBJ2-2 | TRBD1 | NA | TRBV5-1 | TGCGCCAGCAGCTCGGGACAGGCGAACACCGGGGAGCTGTTTTTT | CASSSGQANTGELFF
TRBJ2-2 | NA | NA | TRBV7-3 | TGTGCCAGCAGCCAAGGAACCGGGGAGCTGTTTTTT | CASSQGTGELFF
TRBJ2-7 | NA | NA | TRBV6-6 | TGTGCCAGCAGTTATACGGGTTCCCCCTACTACGAGCAGTACTTC | CASSYTGSPYYEQYF
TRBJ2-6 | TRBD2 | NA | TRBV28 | TGTGCCACCAAACTAGCGGGGTTAACCTCTGGGGCCAACGTCCTGACTTTC | CATKLAGLTSGANVLTF